This is a list of T cell receptor beta chains from one sample in a study of control samples from healthy donors and cancer patients. Data came from immunoSEQ multiplex PCR; TCRdb stores just in-frame clones and leaves some out. The sample consists of around 68,000 clones, 75% to 85% of them appearing once. Sequencing was performed on blood. The receptors derive from a man aged 55 to 69 in good health. CDR3s include the opening cysteine and the closing phenylalanine or tryptophan. Each record gives: D gene, V gene, J gene, clone size, CDR3 protein, CDR3 DNA. D genes are given only for firm matches. The size field is filled for only some rows; it gives once, few, many or a size class.

D: TRBD1
V: TRBV5-1
J: TRBJ2-7
size: NA
CDR3: CASSPGQEEYEQYF
DNA: TGCGCCAGCAGCCCGGGACAGGAGGAATACGAGCAGTACTTC

D: NA
V: TRBV30
J: TRBJ2-2
size: NA
CDR3: CAWSRDNTGELFF
DNA: TGTGCCTGGAGTCGAGATAACACCGGGGAGCTGTTTTTT

D: NA
V: TRBV27
J: TRBJ2-7
size: NA
CDR3: CASSPYEQYF
DNA: TGTGCCAGCTCCCCCTACGAGCAGTACTTC

D: NA
V: TRBV18
J: TRBJ2-7
size: NA
CDR3: CASSLSAGGWDEQYF
DNA: TGTGCCAGCTCACTTTCTGCCGGGGGATGGGACGAGCAGTACTTC

D: TRBD1
V: TRBV6-5
J: TRBJ1-4
size: NA
CDR3: CASMGTGREKLFF
DNA: TGTGCCAGCATGGGGACAGGGAGGGAAAAACTGTTTTTT

D: NA
V: TRBV30
J: TRBJ1-2
size: NA
CDR3: CAWSVGGSGFTTNYGYTF
DNA: TGTGCCTGGAGTGTCGGAGGGTCGGGGTTCACAACTAACTATGGCTACACCTTC

D: TRBD1
V: TRBV2
J: TRBJ1-2
size: NA
CDR3: CASSAAGGYGYTF
DNA: TGTGCCAGCAGTGCAGCAGGGGGTTATGGCTACACCTTC

D: NA
V: TRBV14
J: TRBJ2-7
size: NA
CDR3: CASSQATGLYEQYF
DNA: TGTGCCAGCAGCCAGGCCACCGGGCTCTACGAGCAGTACTTC

D: NA
V: TRBV6-5
J: TRBJ2-2
size: NA
CDR3: CASRTGETGELFF
DNA: TGTGCCAGCAGAACAGGAGAAACCGGGGAGCTGTTTTTT

D: NA
V: TRBV7-9
J: TRBJ2-6
size: NA
CDR3: CASDMWGNVLTF
DNA: TGTGCCAGCGACATGTGGGGCAACGTCCTGACTTTC

D: NA
V: TRBV12-5
J: TRBJ1-2
size: once
CDR3: CASGTPTGYGYTF
DNA: TGTGCTAGTGGTACCCCGACCGGCTATGGCTACACTTTC

D: NA
V: TRBV7-9
J: TRBJ2-7
size: NA
CDR3: CASSYWGGGSYEQYF
DNA: TGTGCCAGCAGCTATTGGGGAGGAGGCAGCTACGAGCAGTACTTC

D: NA
V: TRBV30
J: TRBJ2-7
size: NA
CDR3: CAWLSGTYEQYF
DNA: TGTGCCTGGCTCTCGGGGACCTACGAGCAGTACTTC

D: NA
V: TRBV11-3
J: TRBJ2-7
size: NA
CDR3: CASSLVGGPISEQYF
DNA: TGTGCCAGCAGCTTAGTTGGGGGGCCCATTTCCGAGCAGTACTTC

D: TRBD1
V: TRBV28
J: TRBJ1-5
size: NA
CDR3: CASSLGQGAGQPQHF
DNA: TGTGCCAGCAGTTTAGGACAGGGGGCTGGTCAGCCCCAGCATTTT

D: NA
V: TRBV2
J: TRBJ2-7
size: once
CDR3: CASSADYEQYF
DNA: TGTGCCAGCAGCGCAGATTACGAGCAGTACTTC

D: NA
V: TRBV4-3
J: TRBJ1-6
size: once
CDR3: CASSPGGLSQYNSPLHF
DNA: TGCGCCAGCAGCCCAGGAGGCCTTAGTCAATATAATTCACCCCTCCACTTT

D: NA
V: TRBV18
J: TRBJ2-7
size: few
CDR3: CASSPPMGSYEQYF
DNA: TGTGCCAGCTCACCACCGATGGGATCCTACGAGCAGTACTTC

D: TRBD1
V: TRBV7-9
J: TRBJ1-1
size: NA
CDR3: CASSIHRGMNTEAFF
DNA: TGTGCCAGCAGCATCCACAGGGGGATGAACACTGAAGCTTTCTTT

D: NA
V: TRBV3-1/TRBV3-2
J: TRBJ2-5
size: NA
CDR3: CASSPGEETQYF
DNA: TGTGCCAGCAGCCCTGGGGAAGAGACCCAGTACTTC

D: NA
V: TRBV30
J: TRBJ1-5
size: NA
CDR3: CAWSPGTGNQPQHF
DNA: TGTGCCTGGAGTCCCGGGACGGGAAATCAGCCCCAGCATTTT

D: NA
V: TRBV6-1
J: TRBJ2-7
size: NA
CDR3: CASSEVKGTYEQYF
DNA: TGTGCCAGCAGTGAAGTTAAGGGAACCTACGAGCAGTACTTC

D: NA
V: TRBV7-8
J: TRBJ2-7
size: few
CDR3: CASSLGHSYEQYF
DNA: TGTGCCAGCAGCTTAGGGCACTCCTACGAGCAGTACTTC

D: TRBD2
V: TRBV18
J: TRBJ2-7
size: NA
CDR3: CASHQASGSYEQYF
DNA: TGTGCCAGCCACCAGGCTAGCGGGAGCTACGAGCAGTACTTC

D: TRBD1
V: TRBV3-1/TRBV3-2
J: TRBJ2-5
size: NA
CDR3: CASSQRTGEETQYF
DNA: TGTGCCAGCAGCCAACGGACAGGTGAAGAGACCCAGTACTTC

D: TRBD2
V: TRBV11-2
J: TRBJ2-1
size: NA
CDR3: CASSLLSGRVYEQFF
DNA: TGTGCCAGCAGCTTACTGAGCGGGAGGGTGTATGAGCAGTTCTTC

D: NA
V: TRBV24-1
J: TRBJ2-1
size: few
CDR3: CATSVQVGMGNEQFF
DNA: TGTGCCACCAGTGTACAGGTTGGAATGGGCAATGAGCAGTTCTTC

D: TRBD2
V: TRBV3-1/TRBV3-2
J: TRBJ2-1
size: NA
CDR3: CASSPRLAGGLNYNEQFF
DNA: TGTGCCAGCAGCCCCCGGCTAGCGGGAGGATTAAATTACAATGAGCAGTTCTTC

D: NA
V: TRBV18
J: TRBJ1-1
size: NA
CDR3: CASSPSIQAMNTEAFF
DNA: TGTGCCAGCTCCCCGTCAATACAGGCCATGAACACTGAAGCTTTCTTT

D: TRBD1
V: TRBV13
J: TRBJ1-2
size: few
CDR3: CASSLGDRGQGYTF
DNA: TGTGCCAGCAGCTTAGGGGACAGGGGGCAAGGCTACACCTTC

D: NA
V: TRBV28
J: TRBJ1-1
size: NA
CDR3: CASSFPVEGAAFF
DNA: TGTGCCAGCAGTTTCCCCGTCGAAGGGGCAGCTTTCTTT

D: NA
V: TRBV3-1/TRBV3-2
J: TRBJ2-2
size: NA
CDR3: CASSQEFRGGTNTGELFF
DNA: TGTGCCAGCAGCCAAGAATTCAGGGGAGGGACGAACACCGGGGAGCTGTTTTTT

D: NA
V: TRBV27
J: TRBJ1-5
size: NA
CDR3: CASSPQGQPQHF
DNA: TGTGCCAGCAGTCCTCAGGGTCAGCCCCAGCATTTT

D: TRBD1
V: TRBV29-1
J: TRBJ1-5
size: NA
CDR3: CSVGDRGHQPQHF
DNA: TGCAGCGTTGGAGACAGGGGGCATCAGCCCCAGCATTTT

D: TRBD1
V: TRBV6-6
J: TRBJ1-5
size: NA
CDR3: CASRFVDRGPQPQHF
DNA: TGTGCCAGCAGGTTCGTGGACAGGGGGCCTCAGCCCCAGCATTTT